Below are 26 T cell receptor beta chains sequenced from a single sample in a study of breast tumors, draining lymph nodes, adjacent tissues. Via MiXCR, TCRdb re-called the multiplex PCR reads, giving one row per CDR3 protein. This sample has approximately 130,000 distinct CDR3 sequences, with 21% found just once. Axillary draining lymph nodes of breast cancer patients supplied the node samples. The sequenced sample consisted of axillary lymph node tissue. These receptors originate from a female donor with breast cancer. Some clones in this sample may be carry-over from other donors' samples.

This clonotype was detected a few times. This sequence joins TRBV6-5 and TRBJ1-5; D gene uncertain. The CDR3 has 14 amino acids. Per germline, CDR1 MNHEY and CDR2 SVGAGI. V was clipped by 6 bases and J by 2 bases, with 11 bases between them. This CDR3 reads CASSPVGGNQPQHF. The CDR3 region has the DNA TGTGCCAGCAGCCCGGTCGGGGGCAATCAGCCCCAGCATTTT.

This clonotype was seen many times. The rearrangement links TRBV18 to TRBJ1-5; D uncertain. V shed 3 bases and J shed 3 bases, with 6 bases lying between them. The CDR3 has 13 amino acids. In germline, CDR1 is KGHSH, CDR2 LQKENI. CDR3 sequence reads: CASSPEYNQPQHF. The CDR3 bases are TGTGCCAGCTCACCCGAATACAATCAGCCCCAGCATTTT. Complete variable domain (other parts from reference TRBV18 and TRBJ1-5): NAGVMQNPRHLVRRRGQEARLRCSPMKGHSHVYWYRQLPEEGLKFMVYLQKENIIDESGMPKERFSAEFPKEGPSILRIQQVVRGDSAAYFCASSPEYNQPQHFGDGTRLSIL.

This clonotype was recorded many times. J is TRBJ1-5 and V is TRBV6-6, with TRBD1 matching over 7 bases. V lost 5 bases and J lost 4; bases outside the gene matches: 8. Looked up from germline, CDR1 is MNHNY and CDR2 is SVGAGI (reference sequence). CDR3 length equals 15 residues. In DNA form, the CDR3 reads TGTGCCAGCAGTCAATACAGGGGTGGAAATCAGCCCCAGCATTTT. Protein product: CASSQYRGGNQPQHF.

This clonotype has ten or more counts. The chain recombines TRBV20-1 with TRBJ1-5; possibly TRBD1 for D (5 bases). Germline V gene lookup returns CDR1 DFQATT and CDR2 SNEGSKA (reference sequence). Trimming took off 0 bases at V and 2 bases at J, with 8 bases between the two ends. The CDR3 contains 14 residues. CDR3 nucleotide sequence: TGCAGTGCTAGAGATGGGGGGGGCAATCAGCCCCAGCATTTT. Translated: CSARDGGGNQPQHF.

This clonotype appeared many times. CDR3 bases: TGTGCCACCAGTGAAGCAGGGGGCTATGGCTACACCTTC. It specifies CATSEAGGYGYTF. The genes are TRBV24-1 and TRBJ1-2; 7 bases match TRBD1. With 4 bases clipped from V and 4 bases from J, the junction kept 2 bases outside the gene matches. There are 13 residues in the CDR3. From germline, CDR1 is KGHDR and CDR2 SFDVKD.

This clonotype was picked up many times. The chain has TRBV6-6 and TRBJ2-3, with D maybe TRBD2 (6 bases). The CDR3 length is 15 residues. Trimming took off 9 bases at V and 3 bases at J, with 19 bases between the two ends. CDR1 is MNHNY, CDR2 SVGAGI, per germline (reference sequence). The CDR3 sequence is CASRLRGGETDTQYF. The DNA for the CDR3 is TGTGCCAGTCGACTACGAGGAGGGGAAACAGATACGCAGTATTTT.

The V gene is TRBV6-6, the J gene TRBJ1-1; D might be TRBD1 (5 bases). The CDR3 spans 15 residues. Per the germline V gene, CDR1 is MNHNY and CDR2 is SVGAGI (reference sequence). V lost 5 bases and J lost 1, with 14 bases in between. CDR3 residues: CASSPTQGGNTEAFF. CDR3 coding DNA: TGTGCCAGCAGTCCGACCCAGGGTGGGAACACTGAAGCTTTCTTT.

The genes are TRBV27 and TRBJ2-2; 12 nucleotides line up with TRBD2. V shed 4 bases and J 6 bases; nucleotides not matched to a gene: 3. CDR3 length: 15 residues. The germline gives CDR1 MNHEY, CDR2 SMNVEV (reference sequence). The CDR3 spells CASSSLAGGPGELFF. CDR3 DNA sequence: TGTGCCAGCAGTTCCCTAGCGGGAGGGCCCGGGGAGCTGTTTTTT.

Ten or more counts support this clonotype. V and J are TRBV6-5 and TRBJ2-1; 7 positions match TRBD2. Germline trimming cut 5 bases from V and 0 bases from J; bases unmatched to any gene: 4. CDR3 length: 15 residues. Germline values: CDR1 MNHEY, CDR2 SVGAGI. The CDR3 region is CASSEAGSSYNEQFF. The CDR3, as DNA: TGTGCCAGCAGTGAAGCGGGGAGCTCCTACAATGAGCAGTTCTTC.

At least ten counts were recorded for this clonotype. This sequence joins TRBV30 and TRBJ1-5; the D gene is possibly TRBD1 (6 bases). With 1 base removed from V and 3 bases from J, the gap between germline ends came to 7 bases. The CDR3 spans 13 residues. Looked up from germline, CDR1 is GTSNPN and CDR2 is SVGIG (reference sequence). The CDR3 nucleotides read TGTGCCTGGAGTGGGGGGGCCAATCAGCCCCAGCATTTT. Translating gives CAWSGGANQPQHF.

As to this clonotype: The conserved phenylalanine or tryptophan is not found at the CDR3 terminus, so this likely reflects a read error. The chain recombines TRBV5-1 with TRBJ2-5, with no clear D. Trimming removed 4 bases at V and 5 bases at J, with 12 bases between. This CDR3 is built from 13 residues. Germline loops: CDR1 SGHRS, CDR2 YFSETQ. The CDR3: CASSAVTSETQYL. The CDR3 bases are TGCGCCAGCAGCGCCGTTACGTCGGAGACCCAGTACCTC.

The sample holds many counts of this clonotype. The chain combines TRBV20-1 with TRBJ2-5, with D unclear. The CDR3 totals 14 residues. The V gene's germline CDR1 is DFQATT and CDR2 SNEGSKA (reference sequence). CDR3 loop: CSAPNSRRQETQYF. For the CDR3, the DNA is TGCAGCGCCCCCAACTCTCGCAGGCAAGAGACCCAGTACTTC.

The gene calls are TRBV20-1 and TRBJ1-1; unclear D gene. Germline CDR1 reads DFQATT; CDR2 reads SNEGSKA (reference sequence). CDR3 length equals 11 residues. Trimming took 4 bases from V and 0 from J, leaving 3 bases between them. The CDR3 DNA sequence: TGCAGTGCTATCTTGAACACTGAAGCTTTCTTT. It yields the protein CSAILNTEAFF.

This clonotype was recorded many times. The chain employs TRBV30 and TRBJ1-6; D call uncertain. Trimming stripped 3 bases from V and 7 bases from J, with 13 bases between. The CDR3 is 14 amino acids. Germline assignment: CDR1 GTSNPN and CDR2 SVGIG (reference sequence). The CDR3 region has the DNA TGTGCCTGGAGCTCCGGGGAGTGGAATTCACCCCTCCACTTT. Protein: CAWSSGEWNSPLHF.

Concerning this clonotype: This sequence may be a read error, since a much larger clone differs from it by one base. The V gene is TRBV19, the J gene TRBJ2-5, with 11 positions matching TRBD2. Trimming removed 10 bases from V and 0 bases from J; junction bases left unmatched: 7. Germline V gene lookup returns CDR1 LNHDA and CDR2 SQIVND (reference sequence). This CDR3 is built from 15 residues. The CDR3 DNA is TGTGCCACTCTGGGACTAGCGGATGACCAAGAGACCCAGTACTTC. It specifies CATLGLADDQETQYF.

This clonotype was observed at least ten times. The J gene is TRBJ2-7, the V gene TRBV7-9; D gene ambiguous. This CDR3 is built from 13 residues. V was trimmed by 1 base and J by 2 bases, leaving 6 bases between them. Germline V gives CDR1 SEHNR, CDR2 FQNEAQ (reference sequence). The CDR3 DNA reads TGTGCCAGCAGCTTAGACAACACCTACGAGCAGTACTTC. Its protein product is CASSLDNTYEQYF.

This clonotype came up many times. The gene calls are TRBV5-1 and TRBJ2-1; the D call may be TRBD1 or TRBD2 (6 bases each). This CDR3 comprises 13 residues. CDR1 is SGHRS and CDR2 is YFSETQ in the germline V gene. V gave up 5 bases and J gave up 8 bases, with 14 bases separating them. CDR3 in amino acids: CASSLRGGDEQFF. Here the CDR3 DNA reads TGCGCCAGCAGTCTCAGGGGAGGAGATGAGCAGTTCTTC.

This clonotype was seen ten or more times. This chain joins TRBV10-2 and TRBJ2-7; D gene uncertain. Per germline, CDR1 WSHSY and CDR2 SAAADI. V lost 4 bases and J 4 bases, leaving 8 bases between the germline ends. The CDR3 covers 12 residues. The CDR3 is CASSVDVYEQYF. The CDR3, as DNA: TGCGCCAGCAGTGTGGACGTTTACGAGCAGTACTTC.

At least ten counts were recorded for this clonotype. The chain couples TRBV13 to TRBJ2-3; 10 bases map to TRBD2. This CDR3 contains 18 residues. Per germline, CDR1 PRHDT and CDR2 FYEKMQ (reference sequence). The junction had 10 bases not matched to a gene; V was cut back by 4 bases and J by 0 bases. The CDR3 loop is CASSSPVLAGVSTDTQYF. The CDR3, as DNA: TGTGCCAGCAGCTCTCCAGTCCTAGCGGGAGTAAGCACAGATACGCAGTATTTT.

This clonotype was observed at least ten times. The chain has TRBV11-2 and TRBJ2-1, with D unresolved. Trimming took 4 bases from V and 7 from J, leaving 8 bases between them. From germline, CDR1 is SGHAT and CDR2 FQNNGV. The length of the CDR3 is 12 residues. The CDR3 is CASSSMTNEQFF. The CDR3, as DNA: TGTGCCAGCAGCTCAATGACGAATGAGCAGTTCTTC.

This clonotype showed up many times. This chain links TRBV4-1 with TRBJ2-7; D gene uncertain. The CDR3 totals 12 residues. V was trimmed by 4 bases and J by 6 bases, leaving 10 bases between them. Germline assignment: CDR1 MGHRA and CDR2 YSYEKL. The CDR3 here is CASSPLACEQYF. CDR3 in DNA: TGCGCCAGCAGCCCGCTTGCGTGCGAGCAGTACTTC.

This clonotype was seen ten or more times. The V gene is TRBV2, the J gene TRBJ1-2, with D maybe TRBD1 (6 bases). The V end lost 7 bases, the J end lost 5 bases, and 11 bases lay between the germline ends. Germline CDR1 is SNHLY and CDR2 is FYNNEI. The CDR3 loop spans 12 amino acids. The CDR3, as DNA: TGTGCCAGCAATGCACAGGGTTATGGCTACACCTTC. It is translated as CASNAQGYGYTF.

This clonotype appeared many times. CDR3 loop: CASSPGHEQYF. CDR3 sequence (DNA): TGTGCCAGCAGCCCCGGACACGAGCAGTACTTC. The chain is built from TRBV7-8 and TRBJ2-7; no clear D gene. The germline V gene has CDR1 SGHVS and CDR2 FQNEAQ. V lost 5 bases, J lost 5 bases, and 7 bases lay in between. CDR3 size: 11 residues.

Many counts were recorded for this clonotype. V usage is TRBV20-1 and J usage is TRBJ1-4; D ambiguous. Per the germline V gene, CDR1 is DFQATT and CDR2 is SNEGSKA (reference sequence). The CDR3 has 16 residues. The V gene lost 0 bases and the J gene lost 0 bases, with 11 bases spanning the gap. CDR3 in amino acids: CSARDRKGTTNEKLFF. CDR3 DNA sequence: TGCAGTGCTAGAGATAGGAAGGGAACAACTAATGAAAAACTGTTTTTT.

The table lists this clonotype with many counts. At one end the junction does not follow the germline gene, possibly because of a read error. The rearrangement links TRBV10-3 to TRBJ2-7; D may be TRBD1 (5 bases). Germline CDR1 ENHRY, CDR2 SYGVKD. This CDR3 has 14 residues. This CDR3 reads CAIKPERGSNEQYF. As DNA, the CDR3 is TGTGCCATCAAACCAGAAAGGGGCTCCAACGAGCAGTACTTC.

This clonotype was seen many times. V gene TRBV5-1 combines with J gene TRBJ2-3; 8 bases map to TRBD2. The CDR3 has 18 amino acids. With V trimmed by 2 bases and J by 3 bases, 14 bases remained unmatched. CDR1 and CDR2 (germline): SGHRS, YFSETQ. CDR3 amino acids: CASSFSSGNSLRTDTQYF. CDR3 in DNA: TGCGCCAGCAGCTTTAGTAGCGGGAATTCTCTTCGGACAGATACGCAGTATTTT.